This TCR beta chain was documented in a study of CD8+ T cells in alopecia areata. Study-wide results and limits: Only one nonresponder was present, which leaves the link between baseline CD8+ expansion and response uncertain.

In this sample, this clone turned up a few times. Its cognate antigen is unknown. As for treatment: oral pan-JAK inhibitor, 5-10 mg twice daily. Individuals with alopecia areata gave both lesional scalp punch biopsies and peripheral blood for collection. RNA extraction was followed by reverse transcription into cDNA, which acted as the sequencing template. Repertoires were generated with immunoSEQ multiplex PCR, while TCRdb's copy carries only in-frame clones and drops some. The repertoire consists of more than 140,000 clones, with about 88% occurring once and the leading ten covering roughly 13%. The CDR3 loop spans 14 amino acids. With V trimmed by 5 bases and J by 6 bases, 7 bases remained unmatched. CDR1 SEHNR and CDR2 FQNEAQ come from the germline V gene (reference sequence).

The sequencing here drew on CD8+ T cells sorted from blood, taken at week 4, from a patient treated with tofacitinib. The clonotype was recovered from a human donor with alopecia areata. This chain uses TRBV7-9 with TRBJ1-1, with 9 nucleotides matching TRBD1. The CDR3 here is CASSRGQGRAEAFF. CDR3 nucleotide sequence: TGTGCCAGCAGCCGCGGACAGGGGAGAGCTGAAGCTTTCTTT.